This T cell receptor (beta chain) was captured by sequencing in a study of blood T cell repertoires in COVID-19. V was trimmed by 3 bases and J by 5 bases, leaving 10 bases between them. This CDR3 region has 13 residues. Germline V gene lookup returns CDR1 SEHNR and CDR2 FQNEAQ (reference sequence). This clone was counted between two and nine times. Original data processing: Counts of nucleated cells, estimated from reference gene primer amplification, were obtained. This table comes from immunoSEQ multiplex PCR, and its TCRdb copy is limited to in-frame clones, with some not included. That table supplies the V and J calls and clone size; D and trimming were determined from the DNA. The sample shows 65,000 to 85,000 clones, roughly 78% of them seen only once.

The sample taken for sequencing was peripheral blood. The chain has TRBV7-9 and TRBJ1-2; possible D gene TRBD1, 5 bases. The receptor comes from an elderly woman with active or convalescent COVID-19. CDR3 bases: TGTGCCAGCAGCTTTCAGGGCTTGTATGGCTACACCTTC. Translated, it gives CASSFQGLYGYTF. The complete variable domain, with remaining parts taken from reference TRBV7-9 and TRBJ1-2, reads DTGVSQNPRHKITKRGQNVTFRCDPISEHNRLYWYRQTLGQGPEFLTYFQNEAQLEKSRLLSDRFSAERPKGSFSTLEIQRTEQGDSAMYLCASSFQGLYGYTFGSGTRLTVV.